Reported below is one T cell receptor (beta chain). The sample is drawn from a study of blood T cell repertoires in COVID-19. Study details: Specimens from acute and convalescent COVID-19 originated in the United States, Italy and Spain. Sample material is recorded as cDNA or gDNA derived from T cells, B-cell-depleted T cells, or PBMCs.

In the original analysis: From reference gene primer amplification, estimates of nucleated cell counts were derived. TCRdb keeps only in-frame clones here, not all; method: immunoSEQ multiplex PCR. The V and J calls and clone size come from that table; D and trimming were worked out from the DNA. The sample includes roughly 130,000 clones, under 95% of them seen just once. The V gene end was trimmed by 7 bases and the J gene end by 8 bases; junction bases not matched to a gene: 14. The CDR3 is 15 residues long. The germline CDR1 and CDR2 sequences are MNHEY and SVGAGI. The sequence was obtained from a man in his forties or fifties with active COVID-19. The sample comprised peripheral blood. The gene calls are TRBV6-5 and TRBJ1-2; 9 nucleotides align to TRBD1. The CDR3 here is CASTSKLGTGKGYTF. CDR3 sequence (DNA): TGTGCCAGCACATCGAAACTCGGGACAGGGAAAGGCTACACCTTC.